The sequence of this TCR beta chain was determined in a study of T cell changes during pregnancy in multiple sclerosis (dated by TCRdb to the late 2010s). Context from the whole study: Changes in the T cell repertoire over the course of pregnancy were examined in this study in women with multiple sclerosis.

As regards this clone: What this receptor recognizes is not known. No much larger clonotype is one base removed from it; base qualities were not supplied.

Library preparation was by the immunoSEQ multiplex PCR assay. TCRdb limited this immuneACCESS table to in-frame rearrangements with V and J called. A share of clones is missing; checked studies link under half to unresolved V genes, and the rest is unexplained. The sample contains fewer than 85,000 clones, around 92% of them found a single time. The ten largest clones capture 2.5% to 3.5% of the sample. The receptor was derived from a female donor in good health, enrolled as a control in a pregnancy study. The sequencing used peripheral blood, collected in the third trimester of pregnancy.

The CDR3 region has the sequence CASSWGGGAKNIQYF. The DNA is TGCGCCAGCAGCTGGGGAGGTGGAGCCAAAAACATTCAGTACTTC. The chain uses TRBV5-1 and TRBJ2-4; a weak D assignment points to TRBD2 (6 bases agree). The germline V gene sets CDR1 to SGHRS and CDR2 to YFSETQ. The V and J ends are trimmed by 3 bases and 0 bases, leaving 10 bases between them. The CDR3 measures 15 amino acids from cysteine to phenylalanine. Only CDR3 DNA is held: 45 bases, read in frame from base 1.